Presented here are 21 T cell receptor beta chains from one specimen sequenced in a study of OX40 agonist ivuxolimab in advanced cancers. Profiling relied on immunoSEQ multiplex PCR, and the TCRdb table lists in-frame clones only, not all of them. The sample has roughly 80,000 clones, approximately 80% seen once; the top ten hold around 1.8%. Source: CD4+ or CD8+ T cells sorted from blood, taken in a trial of the OX40 agonist ivuxolimab. The origin of the receptors is an adult with an advanced solid tumor such as melanoma, head and neck, liver or kidney cancer.

The rearrangement links TRBV7-3 to TRBJ1-2, with a tentative D call TRBD1 (5 bases). Germline V gene data show CDR1 as SGHTA and CDR2 as FQGTGA. This CDR3 comprises 15 residues. V was pared by 5 bases and J by 8 bases, with 21 bases between. CDR3 protein: CASSPGTAGEGGYTF. As DNA, the CDR3 is TGTGCCAGCAGCCCCGGGACTGCCGGAGAAGGAGGCTACACCTTC.

The chain is built from TRBV9 and TRBJ2-2; 7 bases line up with TRBD1. V dropped 0 bases and J dropped 7; count of bases not matched to a gene: 6. CDR3 length equals 15 residues. Germline V CDR1 and CDR2: SGDLS, YYNGEE. CDR3 loop: CASSVVGQFVGELFF. The CDR3 DNA is TGTGCCAGCAGCGTAGTGGGACAGTTTGTCGGGGAGCTGTTTTTT. Looking up the rest from reference TRBV9 and TRBJ2-2 gives the full variable domain: DSGVTQTPKHLITATGQRVTLRCSPRSGDLSVYWYQQSLDQGLQFLIQYYNGEERAKGNILERFSAQQFPDLHSELNLSSLELGDSALYFCASSVVGQFVGELFFGEGSRLTVL.

V and J are TRBV28 and TRBJ2-7; 8 bases are a match to TRBD1. CDR1 is MDHEN and CDR2 is SYDVKM in the germline V gene. The CDR3 length is 16 residues. Unmatched junction bases numbered 8, after V lost 3 bases and J lost 1 base. DNA for the CDR3: TGTGCCAGCAGTTTTATCCCCCGGGACAGGTCCTACGAGCAGTACTTC. Its translation: CASSFIPRDRSYEQYF.

The rearrangement links TRBV25-1 to TRBJ1-4; D gene unclear. CDR1 and CDR2 from the germline V gene are MGHDK and SYGVNS. This CDR3 is built from 15 residues. Trimming took off 1 base at V and 8 bases at J, with 14 bases between the two ends. The CDR3 reads CASSEWAGQLEKLFF. CDR3 in DNA: TGTGCCAGCAGTGAATGGGCAGGTCAGCTAGAAAAACTGTTTTTT.

The chain employs TRBV28 and TRBJ2-2; perhaps TRBD2 as D (6 bases). Looked up from germline, CDR1 is MDHEN and CDR2 is SYDVKM. V lost 5 bases and J 5 bases, leaving 18 bases between the germline ends. The CDR3 sequence is 16 residues long. The CDR3 reads CASSVPGLTPTGELFF. DNA of the CDR3: TGTGCCAGCAGTGTTCCGGGACTTACACCAACCGGGGAGCTGTTTTTT.

V gene TRBV30 combines with J gene TRBJ1-1, with 8 positions matching TRBD1. The CDR3 has 14 amino acids. With V trimmed by 4 bases and J by 0 bases, 4 bases remained unmatched. Per the germline V gene, CDR1 is GTSNPN and CDR2 is SVGIG (reference sequence). The CDR3 DNA is TGTGCCTGGATCGGACAGGGTTTGAACACTGAAGCTTTCTTT. Translating it yields CAWIGQGLNTEAFF. Based on the CDR3 plus reference TRBV30 and TRBJ1-1, the full variable domain is SQTIHQWPATLVQPVGSPLSLECTVEGTSNPNLYWYRQAAGRGLQLLFYSVGIGQISSEVPQNLSASRPQDRQFILSSKKLLLSDSGFYLCAWIGQGLNTEAFFGQGTRLTVV.

The chain has TRBV6-6 and TRBJ1-1, with no clear D. V was clipped by 8 bases and J by 0 bases, with 13 bases between them. CDR3 length: 14 residues. CDR1 is MNHNY and CDR2 is SVGAGI in the germline V gene (reference sequence). The CDR3 DNA reads TGTGCCAGCTACCGCCAGCCCATGAACACTGAAGCTTTCTTT. The encoded protein is CASYRQPMNTEAFF.

The chain is built from TRBV5-1 and TRBJ2-1; no firm D call. Germline V lookup: CDR1 SGHRS, CDR2 YFSETQ. CDR3 length equals 14 residues. Trimming removed 1 base from V and 6 bases from J, with 11 bases in between. This chain's CDR3 is CASSLLERSNEQFF. CDR3 bases: TGCGCCAGCAGCTTGCTAGAGAGGTCCAATGAGCAGTTCTTC.

The rearrangement links TRBV28 to TRBJ1-1; 7 nucleotides match TRBD1. Per the germline V gene, CDR1 is MDHEN and CDR2 is SYDVKM. The CDR3 runs 17 residues. Trimming at V came to 1 base and at J to 7 bases, leaving 15 bases not matched to a gene. The CDR3 is CASSLYVRERQGGEAFF. The CDR3 bases are TGTGCCAGCAGTTTATATGTTAGGGAGCGACAGGGAGGTGAAGCTTTCTTT.

The V and J genes are TRBV5-1 and TRBJ1-2; the D is unclear. CDR3 length: 14 amino acids. The V end was cut by 0 bases, the J end by 4 bases, with 10 bases between. The germline V gene encodes CDR1 SGHRS and CDR2 YFSETQ. This CDR3 is CASSLEAGIYGYTF. In DNA, the CDR3 is TGCGCCAGCAGCTTGGAAGCAGGCATCTATGGCTACACCTTC.

V usage is TRBV7-3 and J usage is TRBJ2-2, with D maybe TRBD1 (5 bases). The CDR3 covers 14 residues. With 3 bases removed from V and 3 bases from J, the gap between germline ends came to 8 bases. Germline CDR1 reads SGHTA; CDR2 reads FQGTGA. CDR3 residues: CASSLFRDTGELFF. The CDR3 DNA reads as TGTGCCAGCAGCTTGTTCAGGGACACCGGGGAGCTGTTTTTT.

A single count supports this clone. The chain uses TRBV30 and TRBJ2-3; D call uncertain. The germline V gene has CDR1 GTSNPN and CDR2 SVGIG (reference sequence). The CDR3 totals 12 residues. V lost 4 bases, J lost 1 base, and 6 bases lay in between. CDR3 protein: CAWNLGTDTQYF. The CDR3 bases are TGTGCCTGGAATTTGGGCACAGATACGCAGTATTTT.

This clone is a singleton in its sample. V and J are TRBV7-9 and TRBJ2-5, with D perhaps TRBD2 (5 bases). Germline V gene sequence: CDR1 SEHNR, CDR2 FQNEAQ (reference sequence). Trimming left V 5 bases short and J 1 base short, with 14 bases between. This CDR3 region has 15 residues. CDR3 region: CASSRTSGIQETQYF. CDR3 sequence (DNA): TGTGCCAGCAGCCGCACCTCCGGGATCCAAGAGACCCAGTACTTC.

This rearrangement joins TRBV7-2 to TRBJ2-3, with 9 bases identical to TRBD1. Germline trimming cut 5 bases from V and 4 bases from J; bases unmatched to any gene: 4. This CDR3 has 14 residues. The germline V gene has CDR1 SGHTA and CDR2 FQGNSA. The CDR3, as DNA: TGTGCCAGCAGCGGGGACAGGGTTTCAGATACGCAGTATTTT. Translating gives CASSGDRVSDTQYF.

V gene TRBV7-9 combines with J gene TRBJ2-7, with a tentative D call TRBD1 (6 bases). The germline CDR1 and CDR2 sequences are SEHNR and FQNEAQ (reference sequence). V dropped 5 bases and J dropped 3 bases, with 20 bases sitting between them. CDR3 length: 16 residues. This CDR3 reads CASSPPMGAANYEQYF. In nucleotides, the CDR3 is TGTGCCAGCAGCCCCCCGATGGGGGCGGCAAACTACGAGCAGTACTTC.

For this clone: A junction end diverges from the germline sequence, so it may reflect a read error. The chain combines TRBV23-1 with TRBJ1-5, with 7 bases lining up with TRBD1. TRBV23-1 carries the ORF label, with uncertain function. This CDR3 comprises 16 residues. The CDR3 loop is CASTQIRGLWNQPQHF. CDR3 bases: TGCGCCAGCACTCAAATCAGGGGGTTGTGGAATCAGCCCCAGCATTTT.

This clone was observed a single time. This chain uses TRBV28 with TRBJ1-5; no definite D call. The germline gives CDR1 MDHEN, CDR2 SYDVKM. Trimming cost V 7 bases and J 4 bases, with 8 bases left between them. This CDR3 region has 12 residues. CDR3 coding DNA: TGTGCCAGCATGAAGCCTAATCAGCCCCAGCATTTT. Protein product: CASMKPNQPQHF.

This clone occurred a few times. The rearrangement joins TRBV7-9 to TRBJ1-6; D ambiguous. The germline CDR1 and CDR2 sequences are SEHNR and FQNEAQ (reference sequence). The CDR3 consists of 14 residues. The V gene lost 3 bases and the J gene lost 7 bases, with 10 bases spanning the gap. The DNA for the CDR3 is TGTGCCAGCAGCTTTAGGCCTCCGAATTCACCCCTCCACTTT. Its translation: CASSFRPPNSPLHF.

The gene calls are TRBV6-1 and TRBJ2-1; D uncertain. From germline, CDR1 is MNHNS and CDR2 SASEGT. Trimming left V 5 bases short and J 3 bases short, with 11 bases between. The CDR3 sequence is 14 residues long. In DNA form, the CDR3 reads TGTGCCAGCAGTAGACGGACGGTCTACAATGAGCAGTTCTTC. Translation gives CASSRRTVYNEQFF.

The rearrangement links TRBV18 to TRBJ1-2; 10 bases fit TRBD1. The V and J ends lost 4 bases and 4 bases, in that order; junction bases with no gene match: 6. From germline, CDR1 is KGHSH and CDR2 LQKENI. The CDR3 spans 15 residues. The CDR3 spells CASSHRDRGLYGYTF. Here the CDR3 DNA reads TGTGCCAGCTCACACCGGGACAGGGGACTCTATGGCTACACCTTC.

The chain carries TRBV7-2 and TRBJ1-2; no definite D call. The V end was cut by 4 bases, the J end by 5 bases, with 17 bases between. Germline V lookup: CDR1 SGHTA, CDR2 FQGNSA. This CDR3 spans 15 amino acids. The CDR3 DNA reads TGTGCCAGCAGCTACGGAAGTAAGCTCATTTATGGCTACACCTTC. It yields the protein CASSYGSKLIYGYTF.